The rows below give T cell receptor beta chains drawn from one sample of a study of cytomegalovirus exposure and HLA in healthy donors. Sequenced by immunoSEQ multiplex PCR; TCRdb stores in-frame clones only, minus some. The sample carries 100,000 to 120,000 clones, about 94% recorded once. The sequencing input was PBMCs. All receptors derive from a woman aged 18-29 years in good health and CMV-seronegative. CDR3s include the opening cysteine and the closing phenylalanine or tryptophan. Each record gives: CDR3 length, V gene, CDR3 protein.

cdr3_length: 14; v_call: TRBV7-7; cdr3_aa: CASSLDREYNEQFF
cdr3_length: 15; v_call: TRBV10-2; cdr3_aa: CASRAGQKGNEKLFF
cdr3_length: 13; v_call: TRBV5-8; cdr3_aa: CASSPWRDPGYTF
cdr3_length: 14; v_call: TRBV28; cdr3_aa: CASIDRGRNQPQHF
cdr3_length: 13; v_call: TRBV7-2; cdr3_aa: CASSLEGADTQYF
cdr3_length: 13; v_call: TRBV7-3; cdr3_aa: CASSPRGGLEQYF
cdr3_length: 14; v_call: TRBV27; cdr3_aa: CASRDRGGRNEQFF
cdr3_length: 14; v_call: TRBV6-6; cdr3_aa: CASSYAGGQYGYTF
cdr3_length: 12; v_call: TRBV6-1; cdr3_aa: CASSVVGDEQYF
cdr3_length: 16; v_call: TRBV10-3; cdr3_aa: CAISSRRRGDTDTQYF
cdr3_length: 13; v_call: TRBV7-9; cdr3_aa: CASRKTINNEQFF
cdr3_length: 14; v_call: TRBV18; cdr3_aa: CASSPGGQAHEQYF
cdr3_length: 14; v_call: TRBV28; cdr3_aa: CASATPQGVNEQFF
cdr3_length: 14; v_call: TRBV5-1; cdr3_aa: CASSLGQGDYEQYF
cdr3_length: 15; v_call: TRBV9; cdr3_aa: CASSVGPGAGNTIYF
cdr3_length: 16; v_call: TRBV15; cdr3_aa: CATSRLAGPNTGELFF
cdr3_length: 16; v_call: TRBV6-1; cdr3_aa: CASSDATGVAQETQYF
cdr3_length: 15; v_call: TRBV5-6; cdr3_aa: CASSALDRDQGEAFF
cdr3_length: 12; v_call: TRBV28; cdr3_aa: CASTYSNQPQHF
cdr3_length: 14; v_call: TRBV7-9; cdr3_aa: CASRGQANTGELFF
cdr3_length: 13; v_call: TRBV9; cdr3_aa: CASSQDFFTEAFF
cdr3_length: 14; v_call: TRBV27; cdr3_aa: CASSPGTLAYEQYF